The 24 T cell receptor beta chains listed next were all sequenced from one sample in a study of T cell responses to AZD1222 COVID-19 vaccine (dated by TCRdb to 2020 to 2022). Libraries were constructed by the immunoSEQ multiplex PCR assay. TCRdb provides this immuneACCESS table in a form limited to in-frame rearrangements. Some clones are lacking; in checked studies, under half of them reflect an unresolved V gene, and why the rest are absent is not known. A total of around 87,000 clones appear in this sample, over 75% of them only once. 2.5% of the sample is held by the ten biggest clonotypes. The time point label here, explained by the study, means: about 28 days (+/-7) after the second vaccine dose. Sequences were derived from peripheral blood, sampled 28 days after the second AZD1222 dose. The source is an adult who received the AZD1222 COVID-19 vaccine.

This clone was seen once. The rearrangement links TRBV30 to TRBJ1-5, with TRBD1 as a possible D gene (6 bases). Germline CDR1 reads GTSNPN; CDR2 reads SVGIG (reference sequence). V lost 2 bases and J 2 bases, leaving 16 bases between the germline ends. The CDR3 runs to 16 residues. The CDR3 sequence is CAWSKQGVQGNQPQHF. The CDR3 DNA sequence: TGTGCCTGGAGTAAACAGGGAGTGCAGGGCAATCAGCCCCAGCATTTT.

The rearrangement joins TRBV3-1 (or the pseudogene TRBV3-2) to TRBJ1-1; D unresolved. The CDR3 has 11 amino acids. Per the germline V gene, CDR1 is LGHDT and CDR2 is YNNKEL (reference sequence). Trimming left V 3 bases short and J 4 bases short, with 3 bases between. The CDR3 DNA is TGTGCCAGCAGCCATGGCACTGAAGCTTTCTTT. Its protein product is CASSHGTEAFF.

The CDR3 reads CASSPGQGAREQYF. The CDR3 DNA is TGTGCCAGCTCACCAGGACAGGGGGCGAGGGAGCAGTACTTC. The chain combines TRBV18 with TRBJ2-7; 11 nucleotides agree with TRBD1. The V segment lost 2 bases and the J segment 7 bases; nucleotides outside the gene matches: 4. This CDR3 comprises 14 residues. Germline V gene sequence: CDR1 KGHSH, CDR2 LQKENI.

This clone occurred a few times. CDR3 coding DNA: TGTGCCAGCAGCCAAAAACTAGGGGAGCTGTTTTTT. Its protein is CASSQKLGELFF. This sequence joins TRBV3-1 (or the pseudogene TRBV3-2) and TRBJ2-2; no clear D. The germline gives CDR1 LGHDT, CDR2 YNNKEL (reference sequence). V lost 2 bases and J 8 bases, leaving 6 bases between the germline ends. This CDR3 region has 12 residues.

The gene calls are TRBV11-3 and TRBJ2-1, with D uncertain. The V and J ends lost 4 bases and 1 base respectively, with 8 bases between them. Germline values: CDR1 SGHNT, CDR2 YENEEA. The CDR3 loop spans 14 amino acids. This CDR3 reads CASSSGISYNEQFF. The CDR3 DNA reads TGTGCCAGCAGCTCAGGTATTTCCTACAATGAGCAGTTCTTC.

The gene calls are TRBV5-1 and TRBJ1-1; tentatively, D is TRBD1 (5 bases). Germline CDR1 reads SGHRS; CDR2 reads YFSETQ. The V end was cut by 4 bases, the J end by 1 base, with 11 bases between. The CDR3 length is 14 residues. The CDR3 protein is CASSKTGGNTEAFF. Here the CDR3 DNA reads TGCGCCAGCAGCAAAACAGGAGGGAACACTGAAGCTTTCTTT.

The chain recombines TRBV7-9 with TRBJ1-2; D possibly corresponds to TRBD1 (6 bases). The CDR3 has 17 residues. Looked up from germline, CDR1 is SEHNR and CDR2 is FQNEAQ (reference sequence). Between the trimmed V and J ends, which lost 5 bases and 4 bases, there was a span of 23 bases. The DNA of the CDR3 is TGTGCCAGCAGCCCTACACCACAGGGATGGTTTACCTATGGCTACACCTTC. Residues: CASSPTPQGWFTYGYTF.

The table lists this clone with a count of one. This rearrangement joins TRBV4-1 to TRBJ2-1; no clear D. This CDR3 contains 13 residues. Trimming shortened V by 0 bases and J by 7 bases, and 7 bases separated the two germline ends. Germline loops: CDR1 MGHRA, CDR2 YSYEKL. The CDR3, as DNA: TGCGCCAGCAGCCAAGAACAGAGTAATGAGCAGTTCTTC. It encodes CASSQEQSNEQFF.

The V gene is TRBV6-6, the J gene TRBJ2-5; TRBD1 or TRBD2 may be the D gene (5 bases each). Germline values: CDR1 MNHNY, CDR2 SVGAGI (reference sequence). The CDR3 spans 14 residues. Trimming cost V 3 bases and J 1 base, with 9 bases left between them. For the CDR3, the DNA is TGTGCCAGCAGTTATCCCGGGGCCCAAGAGACCCAGTACTTC. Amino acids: CASSYPGAQETQYF.

Here the CDR3 DNA reads TGTGCCAGCAGCGCATACACTGAAGCTTTCTTT. The encoded protein is CASSAYTEAFF. The chain has TRBV5-5 and TRBJ1-1; D is ambiguous. The germline V gene has CDR1 SGHKS and CDR2 YYEKEE (reference sequence). CDR3 length: 11 amino acids. Between the trimmed V and J ends, which lost 4 bases and 3 bases, there was a span of 4 bases.

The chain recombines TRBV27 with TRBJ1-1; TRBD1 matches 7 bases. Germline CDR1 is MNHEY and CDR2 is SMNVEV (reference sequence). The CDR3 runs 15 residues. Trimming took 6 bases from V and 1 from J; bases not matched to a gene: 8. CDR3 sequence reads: CASRFRGYENTEAFF. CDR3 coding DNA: TGTGCCAGCAGGTTCAGGGGGTATGAGAACACTGAAGCTTTCTTT.

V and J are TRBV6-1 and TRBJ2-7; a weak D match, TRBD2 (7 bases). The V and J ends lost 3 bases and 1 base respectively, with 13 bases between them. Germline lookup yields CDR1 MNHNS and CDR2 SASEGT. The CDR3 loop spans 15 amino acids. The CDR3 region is CASSDHGGASYEQYF. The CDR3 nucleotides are TGTGCCAGCAGTGATCATGGGGGGGCATCCTACGAGCAGTACTTC.

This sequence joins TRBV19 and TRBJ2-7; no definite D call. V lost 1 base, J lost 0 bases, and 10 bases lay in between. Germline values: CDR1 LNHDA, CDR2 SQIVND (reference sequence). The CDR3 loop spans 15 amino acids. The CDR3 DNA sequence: TGTGCCAGTAGTATAGTACCCAAGGACTCCTACGAGCAGTACTTC. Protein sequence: CASSIVPKDSYEQYF.

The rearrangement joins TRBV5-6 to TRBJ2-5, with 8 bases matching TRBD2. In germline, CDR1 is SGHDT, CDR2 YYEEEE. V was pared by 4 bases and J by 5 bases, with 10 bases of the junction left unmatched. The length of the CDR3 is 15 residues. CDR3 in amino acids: CASSGYRPGGETQYF. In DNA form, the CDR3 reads TGTGCCAGCAGCGGCTACAGACCGGGAGGGGAGACCCAGTACTTC.

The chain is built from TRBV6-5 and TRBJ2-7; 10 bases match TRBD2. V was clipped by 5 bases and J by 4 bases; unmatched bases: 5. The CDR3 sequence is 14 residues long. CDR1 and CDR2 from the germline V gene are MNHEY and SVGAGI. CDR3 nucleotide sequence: TGTGCCAGCAGTCCGGGACTAGCGATATACGAGCAGTACTTC. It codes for CASSPGLAIYEQYF.

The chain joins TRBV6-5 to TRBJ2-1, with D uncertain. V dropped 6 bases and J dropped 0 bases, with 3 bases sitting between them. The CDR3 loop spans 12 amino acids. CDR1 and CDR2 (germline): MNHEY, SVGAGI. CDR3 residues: CASSISYNEQFF. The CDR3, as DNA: TGTGCCAGCAGCATCTCCTACAATGAGCAGTTCTTC.

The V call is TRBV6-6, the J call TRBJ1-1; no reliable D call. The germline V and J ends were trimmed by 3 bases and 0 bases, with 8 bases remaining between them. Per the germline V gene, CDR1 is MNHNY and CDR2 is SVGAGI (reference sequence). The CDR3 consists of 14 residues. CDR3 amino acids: CASSYQDMNTEAFF. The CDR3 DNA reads TGTGCCAGCAGTTATCAAGACATGAACACTGAAGCTTTCTTT.

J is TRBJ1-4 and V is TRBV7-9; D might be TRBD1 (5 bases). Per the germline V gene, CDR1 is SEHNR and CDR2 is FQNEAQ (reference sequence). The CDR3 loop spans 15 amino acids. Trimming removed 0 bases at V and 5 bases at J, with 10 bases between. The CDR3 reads CASSLAGRGNEKLFF. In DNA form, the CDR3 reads TGTGCCAGCAGCTTAGCAGGGCGGGGGAATGAAAAACTGTTTTTT.

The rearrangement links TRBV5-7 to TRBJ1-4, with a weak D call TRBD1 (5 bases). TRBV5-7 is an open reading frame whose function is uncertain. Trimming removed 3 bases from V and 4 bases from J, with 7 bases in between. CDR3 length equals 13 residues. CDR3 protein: CASSSGGNEKLFF. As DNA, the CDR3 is TGTGCCAGCAGCTCTGGGGGTAATGAAAAACTGTTTTTT.

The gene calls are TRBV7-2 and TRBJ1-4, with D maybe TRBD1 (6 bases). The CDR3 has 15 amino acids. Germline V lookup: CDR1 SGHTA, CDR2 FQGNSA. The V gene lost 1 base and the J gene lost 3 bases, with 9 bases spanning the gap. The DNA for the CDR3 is TGTGCCAGCAGCTTAGGGGGGGCAGCTAATGAAAAACTGTTTTTT. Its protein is CASSLGGAANEKLFF.

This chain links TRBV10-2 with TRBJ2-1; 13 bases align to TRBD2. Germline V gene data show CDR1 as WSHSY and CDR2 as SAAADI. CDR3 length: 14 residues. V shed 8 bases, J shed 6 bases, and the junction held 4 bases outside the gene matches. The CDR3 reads CASGGLAGTNEQFF. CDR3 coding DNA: TGCGCCAGCGGGGGACTAGCGGGGACCAATGAGCAGTTCTTC.

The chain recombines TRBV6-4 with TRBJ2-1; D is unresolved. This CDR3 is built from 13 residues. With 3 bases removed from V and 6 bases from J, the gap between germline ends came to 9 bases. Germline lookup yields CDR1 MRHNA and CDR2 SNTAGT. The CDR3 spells CASSDGPSNEQFF. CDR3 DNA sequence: TGTGCCAGCAGTGATGGACCGAGCAATGAGCAGTTCTTC.

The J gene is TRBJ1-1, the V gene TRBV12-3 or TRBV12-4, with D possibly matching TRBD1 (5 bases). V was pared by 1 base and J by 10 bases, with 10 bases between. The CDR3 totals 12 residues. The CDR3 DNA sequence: TGTGCCAGCAGTTTAGGAGGGCAGGGAGCTTTCTTT. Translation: CASSLGGQGAFF.

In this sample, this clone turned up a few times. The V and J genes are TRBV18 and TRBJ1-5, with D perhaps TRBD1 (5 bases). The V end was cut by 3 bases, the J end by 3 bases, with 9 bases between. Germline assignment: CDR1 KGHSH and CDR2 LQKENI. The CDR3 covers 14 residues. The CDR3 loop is CASSPDSSNQPQHF. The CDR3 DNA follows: TGTGCCAGCTCACCCGACAGCTCCAATCAGCCCCAGCATTTT.